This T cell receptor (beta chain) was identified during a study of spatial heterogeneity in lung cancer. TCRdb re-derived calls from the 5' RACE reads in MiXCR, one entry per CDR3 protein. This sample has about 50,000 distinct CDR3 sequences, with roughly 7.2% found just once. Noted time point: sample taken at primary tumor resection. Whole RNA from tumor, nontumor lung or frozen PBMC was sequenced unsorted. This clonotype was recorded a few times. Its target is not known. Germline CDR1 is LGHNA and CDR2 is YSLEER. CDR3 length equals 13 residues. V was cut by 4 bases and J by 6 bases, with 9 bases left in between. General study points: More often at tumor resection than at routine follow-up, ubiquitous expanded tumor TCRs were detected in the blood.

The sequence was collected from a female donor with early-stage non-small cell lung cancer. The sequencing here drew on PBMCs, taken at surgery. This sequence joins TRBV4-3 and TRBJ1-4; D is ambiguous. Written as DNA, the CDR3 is TGCGCCAGCAGCCCGGGTTGGGATGAAAAACTGTTTTTT. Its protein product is CASSPGWDEKLFF.